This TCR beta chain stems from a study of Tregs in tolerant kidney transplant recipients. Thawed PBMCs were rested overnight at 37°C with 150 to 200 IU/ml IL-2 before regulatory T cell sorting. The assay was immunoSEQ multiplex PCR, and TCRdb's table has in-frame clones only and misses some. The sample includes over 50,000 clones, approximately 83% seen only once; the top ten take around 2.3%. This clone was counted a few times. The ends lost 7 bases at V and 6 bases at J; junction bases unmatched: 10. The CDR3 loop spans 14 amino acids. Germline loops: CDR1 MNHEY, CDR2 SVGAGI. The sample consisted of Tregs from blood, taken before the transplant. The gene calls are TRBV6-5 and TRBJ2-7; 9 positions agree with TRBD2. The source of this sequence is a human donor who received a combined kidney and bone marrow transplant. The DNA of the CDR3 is TGTGCCAGCATGGGCGGGAGGGGCTCTCTCGAGCAGTACTTC. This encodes CASMGGRGSLEQYF.